Following are 9 T cell receptor beta chains from one sample sequenced in a study of shared clonotypes between healthy human individuals. In the naive CD8 group, cells lacked CD45RO and were positively selected for CCR7, so terminally differentiated effector memory CD45RA+ cells were left out. Profiled with immunoSEQ multiplex PCR; TCRdb holds only in-frame clones, not every one. The profile shows roughly 590,000 clones, nearly 97% of them singletons. Sequenced material: naive CD8+ T cells sorted from blood. These receptors were collected from a woman between 25 and 40 years old in good health.

The rearrangement links TRBV27 to TRBJ2-1; 11 bases map to TRBD2. From germline, CDR1 is MNHEY and CDR2 SMNVEV (reference sequence). This CDR3 has 15 residues. The J segment lost 6 bases and the V segment lost 3 bases, leaving 4 bases of the junction unmatched. CDR3 sequence: CASSFSLAGGNEQFF. DNA of the CDR3: TGTGCCAGCAGTTTTAGTCTAGCGGGAGGCAATGAGCAGTTCTTC.

The count of this clone is one. The chain links TRBV2 to TRBJ2-7; D not certain. The CDR3 contains 10 residues. Trimming pared 8 bases from V and 2 bases from J, leaving 4 bases between. Per germline, CDR1 SNHLY and CDR2 FYNNEI. CDR3 DNA: TGTGCCAGCGCGACCTACGAGCAGTACTTC. Translated, it gives CASATYEQYF.

The V gene is TRBV20-1, the J gene TRBJ2-1; TRBD1 might be the D (6 bases). Between the trimmed V and J ends, which lost 6 bases and 9 bases, there was a span of 12 bases. This CDR3 spans 11 amino acids. Per germline, CDR1 DFQATT and CDR2 SNEGSKA (reference sequence). The CDR3 coding sequence is TGCAGTGCACCCGAACAGGGTGAGCAGTTCTTC. Its protein product is CSAPEQGEQFF.

The V call is TRBV7-8, the J call TRBJ2-2, with D maybe TRBD1 (5 bases). Germline assignment: CDR1 SGHVS and CDR2 FQNEAQ. The CDR3 has 15 amino acids. The ends were cut back, 2 bases at V and 1 base at J, with 8 bases in the middle. The CDR3 DNA is TGTGCCAGCAGCTTACGGACATTGAACACCGGGGAGCTGTTTTTT. This gives the protein CASSLRTLNTGELFF.

The rearrangement links TRBV2 to TRBJ2-1, with TRBD1 identical over 10 bases. The germline gives CDR1 SNHLY, CDR2 FYNNEI. The V segment lost 11 bases and the J segment 3 bases; nucleotides outside the gene matches: 16. The CDR3 is 17 amino acids. The CDR3 is CAGKGDRGISHYNEQFF. The CDR3 DNA sequence: TGTGCCGGAAAGGGGGACAGGGGAATTTCCCACTACAATGAGCAGTTCTTC. Variable domain in full (rest from reference TRBV2 and TRBJ2-1): EPEVTQTPSHQVTQMGQEVILRCVPISNHLYFYWYRQILGQKVEFLVSFYNNEISEKSEIFDDQFSVERPDGSNFTLKIRSTKLEDSAMYFCAGKGDRGISHYNEQFFGPGTRLTVL.

The chain is built from TRBV15 and TRBJ2-7; 7 bases match TRBD1. J lost 4 bases, V lost 3 bases, and 9 bases had no gene match. Germline V CDR1 and CDR2: LNHNV, YYDKDF (reference sequence). This CDR3 spans 15 amino acids. CDR3 amino acids: CATSSPGDSLYEQYF. DNA of the CDR3: TGTGCCACCAGCAGCCCTGGGGACAGCCTTTACGAGCAGTACTTC.

The V gene is TRBV7-9, the J gene TRBJ2-1; the D gene is possibly TRBD2 (6 bases). Trimming took 5 bases from V and 6 from J, leaving 20 bases between them. The CDR3 length is 16 residues. In germline, CDR1 is SEHNR, CDR2 FQNEAQ (reference sequence). CDR3 in DNA: TGTGCCAGCAGCCCAAGACTAGGGTCGACGGGCAATGAGCAGTTCTTC. Protein: CASSPRLGSTGNEQFF.

The V and J genes are TRBV28 and TRBJ2-6; perhaps TRBD1 as D (6 bases). The CDR3 has 16 amino acids. V was shortened by 5 bases and J by 4 bases, with 15 bases between the two germline ends. Germline CDR1 and CDR2: MDHEN and SYDVKM. CDR3 protein: CASSPGQIPGANVLTF. CDR3 bases: TGTGCCAGCAGTCCCGGACAGATCCCGGGGGCCAACGTCCTGACTTTC.

This clone was recorded only once. The J gene is TRBJ2-6, the V gene TRBV28, with D possibly TRBD1 on 5 matching bases. V was clipped by 3 bases and J by 0 bases, with 15 bases between them. CDR3 length: 18 amino acids. CDR1 and CDR2 (germline): MDHEN, SYDVKM. The CDR3 here is CASSFEDISYSGANVLTF. The CDR3 DNA follows: TGTGCCAGCAGTTTTGAGGACATAAGTTACTCTGGGGCCAACGTCCTGACTTTC.